This is a list of T cell receptor beta chains from one sample in a study of shared clonotypes between healthy human individuals. Sequencing was performed with immunoSEQ multiplex PCR; in TCRdb, only in-frame clones are kept and a portion is missing. The sample carries 500,000 to 700,000 clones, around 96% recorded once. Sequencing was performed on naive CD8+ T cells sorted from blood. All receptors come from a woman between 25 and 40 years old in good health. The CDR3 runs from the conserved cysteine through the conserved F or W. A D gene is named only where the DNA matches it firmly. For some rows the clone size is stated as once, few or many, or as a class when expanded; others skip it.

d_gene | j_gene | v_gene | abundance | CDR3nt | CDR3aa
TRBD2 | TRBJ2-1 | TRBV4-1 | NA | TGCGCCAGCAGCCAAGGTAGCGGGGTCTCCTACAATGAGCAGTTCTTC | CASSQGSGVSYNEQFF
NA | TRBJ2-3 | TRBV9 | NA | TGTGCCAGCAGCCCGAACACAGATACGCAGTATTTT | CASSPNTDTQYF
TRBD2 | TRBJ2-7 | TRBV19 | NA | TGTGCCAGTAGCAAATCCCCTCGACTAGCGGAAGCCTACGAGCAGTACTTC | CASSKSPRLAEAYEQYF
NA | TRBJ1-2 | TRBV18 | NA | TGTGCCAGCTCACCGGCACAGGGAGGGTATGGCTACACCTTC | CASSPAQGGYGYTF
NA | TRBJ1-5 | TRBV2 | NA | TGTGCCAGCAGTGCGTGGGGTAATCAGCCCCAGCATTTT | CASSAWGNQPQHF
TRBD2 | TRBJ2-7 | TRBV7-9 | NA | TGTGCCAGCAGCCGCGGGACTAGCGGAGACGAGCAGTACTTC | CASSRGTSGDEQYF
NA | TRBJ2-2 | TRBV6-5 | NA | TGTGCCAGCCAGGGATTACCGAACACCGGGGAGCTGTTTTTT | CASQGLPNTGELFF
NA | TRBJ2-7 | TRBV4-2 | NA | TGTGCCAGCAGCCAAGGTATGGACACCTCCTACGAGCAGTACTTC | CASSQGMDTSYEQYF
NA | TRBJ2-7 | TRBV9 | NA | TGTGCCAGCAGCGTAGGTGACAACTCCTACGAGCAGTACTTC | CASSVGDNSYEQYF
NA | TRBJ1-5 | TRBV19 | NA | TGTGCCAGTAGTATAGATTTAACAGGGAGAAGGCAGCCCCAGCATTTT | CASSIDLTGRRQPQHF
TRBD2 | TRBJ2-7 | TRBV7-4 | NA | TGTGCCAGCAGTCATTTCCCAGCGGGAACGGCGGAGGAGCCCTACGAGCAGTACTTC | CASSHFPAGTAEEPYEQYF
NA | TRBJ1-1 | TRBV19 | NA | TGTGCCAGTAGTACGATCGGGGGTAACACTGAAGCTTTCTTT | CASSTIGGNTEAFF
TRBD1 | TRBJ1-1 | TRBV19 | NA | TGTGCCAGTAGAACAGGGGGCACTGAAGCTTTCTTT | CASRTGGTEAFF
NA | TRBJ1-5 | TRBV27 | NA | TGTGCCAGCAGTGCCGCGGGGGTTAATCAGCCCCAGCATTTT | CASSAAGVNQPQHF
TRBD1 | TRBJ1-1 | TRBV27 | NA | TGTGCCAGCAGTTCGGACAGGGGCGGCACTGAAGCTTTCTTT | CASSSDRGGTEAFF
TRBD2 | TRBJ2-7 | TRBV4-1 | NA | TGCGCCAGCAGCCAAGGCCAGCGGGAATTCAGCGAGCAGTACTTC | CASSQGQREFSEQYF
NA | TRBJ2-7 | TRBV4-2 | NA | TGTGCCAGCAGCCAAGGGTCCGGGGAGTCGGACGAGCAGTACTTC | CASSQGSGESDEQYF
TRBD2 | TRBJ2-3 | TRBV28 | NA | TGTGCCAGCAGTTCTACGGGAGGGCGCCCAGATACGCAGTATTTT | CASSSTGGRPDTQYF
NA | TRBJ1-2 | TRBV7-9 | NA | TGTGCCATTCTCGGGGGTCCTTACTATGGCTACACCTTC | CAILGGPYYGYTF
NA | TRBJ1-5 | TRBV6-1 | NA | TGTGCCAGCAGTGAGGGGAGAGGCAATCAGCCCCAGCATTTT | CASSEGRGNQPQHF
NA | TRBJ2-7 | TRBV11-2 | NA | TGTGCCAGCAGCTCACAAGACAGTTCCTACGAGCAGTACTTC | CASSSQDSSYEQYF
NA | TRBJ2-5 | TRBV6-6 | NA | TGTGCCAGCAGGGAACAGGGTGACCAAGAGACTCAGTACTTC | CASREQGDQETQYF
NA | TRBJ1-4 | TRBV28 | NA | TGTGCCAGCAGTTTTTTTGGCAGACCTAATGAAAAACTGTTTTTT | CASSFFGRPNEKLFF
TRBD1 | TRBJ2-1 | TRBV11-2 | NA | TGTGCCAGCAGCCCAGAAGACAGGGTCAATGAGCAGTTCTTC | CASSPEDRVNEQFF
TRBD2 | TRBJ2-7 | TRBV4-1 | few | TGCGCCAGCAGCCAGAGGACTAGCGGGAGGTACGAGCAGTACTTC | CASSQRTSGRYEQYF
NA | TRBJ2-1 | TRBV10-2 | NA | TGCGCCAGCAGGGAGAACGAGCAGTTCTTC | CASRENEQFF
TRBD2 | TRBJ2-1 | TRBV7-8 | NA | TGTGCCAGCAGCTTTGGATCATCGGCGGGAGCCTCACGGTTCTTC | CASSFGSSAGASRFF
NA | TRBJ2-1 | TRBV11-2 | NA | TGTGCCAGCAGCTTAGTGGGGTCGGGGGAGCAGTTCTTC | CASSLVGSGEQFF
TRBD2 | TRBJ2-7 | TRBV5-1 | NA | TGCGCCAGCAGCTTGAGTGGCGGGAGTAACGAGCAGTACTTC | CASSLSGGSNEQYF
NA | TRBJ2-7 | TRBV6-1 | NA | TGTGCCAGCAGTGACTCGTACGAGCAGTACTTC | CASSDSYEQYF
TRBD1 | TRBJ2-7 | TRBV19 | NA | TGTGCCAGTAGTCTGGGACAGGGTTCCCACGAGCAGTACTTC | CASSLGQGSHEQYF
NA | TRBJ1-3 | TRBV6-5 | NA | TGTGCCAGCAGCCTTAACTCTGGAAACACCATATATTTT | CASSLNSGNTIYF
NA | TRBJ2-3 | TRBV28 | NA | TGTGCCAGCAGTTTATTTTTCACAGATACGCAGTATTTT | CASSLFFTDTQYF
NA | TRBJ2-7 | TRBV7-9 | NA | TGTGCCAGCAGCCGGGAAACGTCGGCCGAGCAGTACTTC | CASSRETSAEQYF
NA | TRBJ1-3 | TRBV13 | NA | TGTGCCAGCAGCCAACTCCGGGACGGCTCTGGAAACACCATATATTTT | CASSQLRDGSGNTIYF
NA | TRBJ1-1 | TRBV27 | NA | TGTGCCAGCAGTTTATCTGGGGTGAACACTGAAGCTTTCTTT | CASSLSGVNTEAFF
NA | TRBJ2-1 | TRBV27 | NA | TGTGCCAGCAGTTCGGGACGGAACTACAATGAGCAGTTCTTC | CASSSGRNYNEQFF
NA | TRBJ1-1 | TRBV10-3 | NA | TGTGCCATCAGTGTGGGTTTTCAGACTGAAGCTTTCTTT | CAISVGFQTEAFF
NA | TRBJ1-1 | TRBV27 | NA | TGTGCCAGCAGTTTAAGAGGCCCGAACACTGAAGCTTTCTTT | CASSLRGPNTEAFF
NA | TRBJ1-2 | TRBV7-9 | NA | TGTGCCAGCAGCATGGGGGAATATCGTGGCTACACCTTC | CASSMGEYRGYTF
TRBD1 | TRBJ1-5 | TRBV2 | once | TGTGCCAGCAGCGCAGACAGGGGCCTGGGTCAGCCCCAGCATTTT | CASSADRGLGQPQHF
NA | TRBJ2-3 | TRBV13 | NA | TGTGCCAGCAGCTTAGGCCGGTACAGGACAAGAGGAGATACGCAGTATTTT | CASSLGRYRTRGDTQYF